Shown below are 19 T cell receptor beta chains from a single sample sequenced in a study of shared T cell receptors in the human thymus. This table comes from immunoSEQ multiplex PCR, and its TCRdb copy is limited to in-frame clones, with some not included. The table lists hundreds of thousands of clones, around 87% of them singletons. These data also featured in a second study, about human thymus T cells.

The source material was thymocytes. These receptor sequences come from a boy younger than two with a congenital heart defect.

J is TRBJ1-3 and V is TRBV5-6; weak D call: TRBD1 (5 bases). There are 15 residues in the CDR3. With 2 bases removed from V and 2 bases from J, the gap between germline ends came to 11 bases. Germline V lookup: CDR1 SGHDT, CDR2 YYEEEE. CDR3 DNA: TGTGCCAGCAGCTTTGCCAGGGTAACTGGAAACACCATATATTTT. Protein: CASSFARVTGNTIYF.

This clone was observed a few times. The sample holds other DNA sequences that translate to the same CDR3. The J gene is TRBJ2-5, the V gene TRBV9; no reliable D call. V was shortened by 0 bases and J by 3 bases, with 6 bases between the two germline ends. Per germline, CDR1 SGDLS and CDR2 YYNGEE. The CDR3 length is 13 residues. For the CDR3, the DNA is TGTGCCAGCAGCGTAGCCGGAGAAGAGACCCAGTACTTC. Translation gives CASSVAGEETQYF. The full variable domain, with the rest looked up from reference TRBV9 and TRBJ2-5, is DSGVTQTPKHLITATGQRVTLRCSPRSGDLSVYWYQQSLDQGLQFLIQYYNGEERAKGNILERFSAQQFPDLHSELNLSSLELGDSALYFCASSVAGEETQYFGPGTRLLVL.

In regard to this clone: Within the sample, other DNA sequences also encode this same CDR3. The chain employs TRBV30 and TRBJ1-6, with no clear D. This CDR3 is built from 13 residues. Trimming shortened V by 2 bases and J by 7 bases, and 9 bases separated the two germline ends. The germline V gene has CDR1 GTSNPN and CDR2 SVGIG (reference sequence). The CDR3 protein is CAWSTRLNSPLHF. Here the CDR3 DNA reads TGTGCCTGGAGTACTCGACTAAATTCACCCCTCCACTTT.

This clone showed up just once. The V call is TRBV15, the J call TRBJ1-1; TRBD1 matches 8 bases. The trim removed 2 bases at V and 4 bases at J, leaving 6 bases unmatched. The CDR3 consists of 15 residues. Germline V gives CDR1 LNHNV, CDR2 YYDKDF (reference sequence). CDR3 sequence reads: CATSRPDRGPTEAFF. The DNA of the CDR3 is TGTGCCACCAGCAGACCCGACAGGGGACCCACTGAAGCTTTCTTT. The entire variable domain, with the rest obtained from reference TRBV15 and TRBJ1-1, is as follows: DAMVIQNPRYQVTQFGKPVTLSCSQTLNHNVMYWYQQKSSQAPKLLFHYYDKDFNNEADTPDNFQSRRPNTSFCFLDIRSPGLGDTAMYLCATSRPDRGPTEAFFGQGTRLTVV.

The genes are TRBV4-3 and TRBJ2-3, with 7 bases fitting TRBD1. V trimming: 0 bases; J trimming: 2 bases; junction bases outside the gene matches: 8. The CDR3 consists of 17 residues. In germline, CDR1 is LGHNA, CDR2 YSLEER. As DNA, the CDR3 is TGCGCCAGCAGCCAAGAGTCCGGAACAGGGGACACAGATACGCAGTATTTT. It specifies CASSQESGTGDTDTQYF.

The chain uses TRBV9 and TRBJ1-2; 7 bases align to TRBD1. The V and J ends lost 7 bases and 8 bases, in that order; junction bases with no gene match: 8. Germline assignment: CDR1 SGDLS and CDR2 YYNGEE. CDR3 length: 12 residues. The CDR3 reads CASFDRVWGYTF. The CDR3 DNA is TGTGCCAGCTTCGACAGGGTCTGGGGCTACACCTTC.

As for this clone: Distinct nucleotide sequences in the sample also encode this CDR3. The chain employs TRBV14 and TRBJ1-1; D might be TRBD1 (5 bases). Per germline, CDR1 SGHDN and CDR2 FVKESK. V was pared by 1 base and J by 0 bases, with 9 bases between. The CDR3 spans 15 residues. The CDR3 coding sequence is TGTGCCAGCAGCCAAGGTGGCAGGGTGAACACTGAAGCTTTCTTT. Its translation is CASSQGGRVNTEAFF.

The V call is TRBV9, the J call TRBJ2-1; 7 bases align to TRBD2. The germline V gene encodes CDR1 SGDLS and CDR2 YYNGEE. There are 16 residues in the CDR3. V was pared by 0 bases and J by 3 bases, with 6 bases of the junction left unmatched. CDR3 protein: CASSVGGSHNYNEQFF. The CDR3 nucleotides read TGTGCCAGCAGCGTAGGCGGGAGTCATAACTACAATGAGCAGTTCTTC.

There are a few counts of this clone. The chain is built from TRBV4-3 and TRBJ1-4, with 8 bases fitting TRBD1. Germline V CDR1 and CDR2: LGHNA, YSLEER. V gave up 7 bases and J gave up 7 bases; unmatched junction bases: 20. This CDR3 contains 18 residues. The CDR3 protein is CASTFKIGTGFPGEKLFF. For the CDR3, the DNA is TGCGCCAGCACTTTCAAGATAGGGACAGGATTTCCGGGTGAAAAACTGTTTTTT.

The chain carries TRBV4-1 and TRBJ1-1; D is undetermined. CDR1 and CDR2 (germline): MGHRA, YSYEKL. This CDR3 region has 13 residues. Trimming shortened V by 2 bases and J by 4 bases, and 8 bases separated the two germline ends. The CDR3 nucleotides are TGCGCCAGCAGCCAACCGCACGGCACTGAAGCTTTCTTT. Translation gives CASSQPHGTEAFF.

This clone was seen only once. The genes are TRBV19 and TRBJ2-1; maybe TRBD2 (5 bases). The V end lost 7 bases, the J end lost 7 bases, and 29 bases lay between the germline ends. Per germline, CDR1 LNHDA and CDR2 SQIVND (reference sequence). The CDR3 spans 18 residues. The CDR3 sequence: CASNGAGPLKGAWNEQFF. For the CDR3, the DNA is TGTGCCAGTAACGGCGCCGGGCCCTTGAAGGGAGCATGGAATGAGCAGTTCTTC.

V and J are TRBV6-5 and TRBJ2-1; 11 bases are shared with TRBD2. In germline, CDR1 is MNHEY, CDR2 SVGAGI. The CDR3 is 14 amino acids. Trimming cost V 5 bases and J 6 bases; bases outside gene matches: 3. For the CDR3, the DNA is TGTGCCAGCAGTCTAGCGGGGGGTCTCAATGAGCAGTTCTTC. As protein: CASSLAGGLNEQFF.

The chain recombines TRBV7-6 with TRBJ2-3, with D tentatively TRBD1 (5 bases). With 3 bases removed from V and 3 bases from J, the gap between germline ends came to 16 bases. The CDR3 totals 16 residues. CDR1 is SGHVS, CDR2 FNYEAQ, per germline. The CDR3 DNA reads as TGTGCCAGCAGCTTGGGGCTAGTAGGTAGGACAGATACGCAGTATTTT. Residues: CASSLGLVGRTDTQYF.

CDR3 sequence (DNA): TGCGCCAGCAGCTCAATTTGTAGCACAGATACGCAGTATTTT. It translates to CASSSICSTDTQYF. J is TRBJ2-3 and V is TRBV5-1; no firm D call. This CDR3 has 14 residues. CDR1 SGHRS and CDR2 YFSETQ come from the germline V gene. Trimming took 3 bases from V and 0 from J, leaving 8 bases between them.

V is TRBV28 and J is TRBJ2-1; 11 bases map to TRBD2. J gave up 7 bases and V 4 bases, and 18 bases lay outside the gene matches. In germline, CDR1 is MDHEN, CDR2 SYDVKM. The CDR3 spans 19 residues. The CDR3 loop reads CASSSKVAGGALVRNEQFF. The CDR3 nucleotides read TGTGCCAGCAGTTCAAAGGTAGCGGGGGGGGCGCTAGTAAGGAATGAGCAGTTCTTC.

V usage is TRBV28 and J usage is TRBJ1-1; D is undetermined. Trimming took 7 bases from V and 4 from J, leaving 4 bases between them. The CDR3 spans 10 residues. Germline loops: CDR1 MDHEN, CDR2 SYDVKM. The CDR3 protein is CASMRTEAFF. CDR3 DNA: TGTGCCAGCATGCGCACTGAAGCTTTCTTT. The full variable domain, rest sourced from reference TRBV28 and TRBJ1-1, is DVKVTQSSRYLVKRTGEKVFLECVQDMDHENMFWYRQDPGLGLRLIYFSYDVKMKEKGDIPEGYSVSREKKERFSLILESASTNQTSMYLCASMRTEAFFGQGTRLTVV.

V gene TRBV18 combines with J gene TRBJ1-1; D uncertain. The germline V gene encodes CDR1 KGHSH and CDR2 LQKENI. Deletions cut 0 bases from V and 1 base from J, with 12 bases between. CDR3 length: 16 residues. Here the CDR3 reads CASSPPVSRKNTEAFF. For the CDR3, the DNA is TGTGCCAGCTCACCACCCGTTTCCAGGAAGAACACTGAAGCTTTCTTT.

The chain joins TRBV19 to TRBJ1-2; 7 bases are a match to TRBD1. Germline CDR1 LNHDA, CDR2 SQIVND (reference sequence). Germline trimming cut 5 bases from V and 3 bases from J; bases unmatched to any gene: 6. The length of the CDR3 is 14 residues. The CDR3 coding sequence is TGTGCCAGTAGTTTAACGGGACAGCACTATGGCTACACCTTC. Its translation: CASSLTGQHYGYTF.

CDR3 coding DNA: TGTGCCAGCAGCCACCTTCAGGGTTGGGACACCGGGGAGCTGTTTTTT. Its translation is CASSHLQGWDTGELFF. The chain recombines TRBV4-2 with TRBJ2-2, with a weak D call TRBD1 (5 bases). The CDR3 sequence is 16 residues long. Trimming shortened V by 3 bases and J by 3 bases, and 14 bases separated the two germline ends. Germline values: CDR1 LGHNA, CDR2 YNFKEQ.